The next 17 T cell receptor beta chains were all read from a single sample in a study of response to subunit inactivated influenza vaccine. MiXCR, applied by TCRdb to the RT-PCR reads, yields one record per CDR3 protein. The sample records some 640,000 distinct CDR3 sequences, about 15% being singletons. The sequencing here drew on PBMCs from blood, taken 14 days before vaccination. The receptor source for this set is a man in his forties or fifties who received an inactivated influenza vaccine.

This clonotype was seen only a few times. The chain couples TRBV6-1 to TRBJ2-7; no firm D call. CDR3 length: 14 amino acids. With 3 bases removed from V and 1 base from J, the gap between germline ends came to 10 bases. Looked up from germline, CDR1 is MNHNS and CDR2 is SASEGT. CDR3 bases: TGTGCCAGCAGTGACGTGGGCAGGTCCTACGAGCAGTACTTC. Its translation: CASSDVGRSYEQYF.

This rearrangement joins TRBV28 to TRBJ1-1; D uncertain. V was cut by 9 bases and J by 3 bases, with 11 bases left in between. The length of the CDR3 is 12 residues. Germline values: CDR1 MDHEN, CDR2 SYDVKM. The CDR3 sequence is CASPFMDTEAFF. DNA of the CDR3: TGTGCCAGTCCTTTCATGGACACTGAAGCTTTCTTT.

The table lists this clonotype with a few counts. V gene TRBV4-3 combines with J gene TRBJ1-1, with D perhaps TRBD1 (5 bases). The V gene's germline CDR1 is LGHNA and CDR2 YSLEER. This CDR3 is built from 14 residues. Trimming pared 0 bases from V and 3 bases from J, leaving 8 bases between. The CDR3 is CASSQDGRDTEAFF. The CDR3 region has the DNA TGCGCCAGCAGCCAAGATGGCAGGGACACTGAAGCTTTCTTT.

CDR3 loop: CSAQTSGGKETQYF. The DNA for the CDR3 is TGCAGTGCTCAGACTAGCGGGGGGAAAGAGACCCAGTACTTC. This chain links TRBV20-1 with TRBJ2-5, with TRBD2 matching 13 bases. Germline V gives CDR1 DFQATT, CDR2 SNEGSKA (reference sequence). Losses at the gene ends were 5 bases for V and 3 bases for J; bases not matched to a gene: 3. The CDR3 runs 14 residues.

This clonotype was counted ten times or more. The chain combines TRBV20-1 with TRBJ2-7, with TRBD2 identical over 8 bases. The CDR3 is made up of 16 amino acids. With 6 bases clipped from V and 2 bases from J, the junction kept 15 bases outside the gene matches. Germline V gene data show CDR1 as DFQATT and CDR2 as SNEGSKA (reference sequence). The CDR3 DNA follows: TGCAGTGCCGTAGATGTAGCGGGACAAAGTACCTACGAGCAGTACTTC. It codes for CSAVDVAGQSTYEQYF.

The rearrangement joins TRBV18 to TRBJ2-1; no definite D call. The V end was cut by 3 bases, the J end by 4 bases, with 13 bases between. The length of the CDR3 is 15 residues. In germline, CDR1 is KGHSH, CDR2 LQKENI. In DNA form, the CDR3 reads TGTGCCAGCTCACCCCTGGCAGAGCCTTACAATGAGCAGTTCTTC. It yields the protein CASSPLAEPYNEQFF.

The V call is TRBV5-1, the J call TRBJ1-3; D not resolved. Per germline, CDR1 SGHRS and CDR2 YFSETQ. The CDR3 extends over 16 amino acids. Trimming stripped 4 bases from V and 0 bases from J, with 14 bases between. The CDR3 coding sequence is TGCGCCAGCAGCCCTAACCAGGTGGCCTCTGGAAACACCATATATTTT. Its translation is CASSPNQVASGNTIYF. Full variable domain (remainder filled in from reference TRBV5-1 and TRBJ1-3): KAGVTQTPRYLIKTRGQQVTLSCSPISGHRSVSWYQQTPGQGLQFLFEYFSETQRNKGNFPGRFSGRQFSNSRSEMNVSTLELGDSALYLCASSPNQVASGNTIYFGEGSWLTVV.

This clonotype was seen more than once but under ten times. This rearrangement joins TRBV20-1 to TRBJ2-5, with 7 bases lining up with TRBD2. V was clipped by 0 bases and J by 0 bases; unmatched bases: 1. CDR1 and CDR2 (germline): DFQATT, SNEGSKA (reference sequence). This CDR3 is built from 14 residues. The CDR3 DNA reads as TGCAGTGCTAGAGATCGGGGGGACCAAGAGACCCAGTACTTC. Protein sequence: CSARDRGDQETQYF.

The chain's CDR3 is CATNSGTGELFF. Here the CDR3 DNA reads TGTGCCACTAATAGCGGCACCGGGGAGCTGTTTTTT. The J gene is TRBJ2-2, the V gene TRBV6-2 or TRBV6-3; D is possibly TRBD2 (6 bases). This CDR3 comprises 12 residues. V shed 10 bases and J shed 4 bases, with 10 bases lying between them. Germline CDR1 is MNHEY and CDR2 is SVGEGT.

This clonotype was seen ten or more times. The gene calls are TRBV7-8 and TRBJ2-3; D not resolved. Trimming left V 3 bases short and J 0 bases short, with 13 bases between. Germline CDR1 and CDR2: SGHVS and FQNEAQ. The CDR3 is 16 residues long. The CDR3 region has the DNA TGTGCCAGCAGCTTCGGTGGTTTTCATAGCACAGATACGCAGTATTTT. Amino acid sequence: CASSFGGFHSTDTQYF.

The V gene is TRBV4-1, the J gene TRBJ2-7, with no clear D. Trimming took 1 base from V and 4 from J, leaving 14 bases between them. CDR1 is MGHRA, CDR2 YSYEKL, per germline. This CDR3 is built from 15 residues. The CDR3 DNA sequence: TGCGCCAGCAGCCAAGTCCGTACCAGCCAATACGAGCAGTACTTC. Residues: CASSQVRTSQYEQYF.

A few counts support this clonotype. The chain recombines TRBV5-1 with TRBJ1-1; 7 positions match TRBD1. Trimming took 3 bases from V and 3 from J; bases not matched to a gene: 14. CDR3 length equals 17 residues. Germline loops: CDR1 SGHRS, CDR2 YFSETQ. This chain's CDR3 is CASSWAVDRVPDTEAFF. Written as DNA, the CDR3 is TGCGCCAGCAGCTGGGCCGTCGACAGGGTACCCGACACTGAAGCTTTCTTT.

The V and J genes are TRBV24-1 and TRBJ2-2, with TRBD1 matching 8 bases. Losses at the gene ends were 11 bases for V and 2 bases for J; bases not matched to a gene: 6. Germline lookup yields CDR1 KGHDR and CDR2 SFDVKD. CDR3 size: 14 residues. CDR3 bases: TGTGCCATCCGCGACAGGGGCAACACCGGGGAGCTGTTTTTT. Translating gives CAIRDRGNTGELFF.

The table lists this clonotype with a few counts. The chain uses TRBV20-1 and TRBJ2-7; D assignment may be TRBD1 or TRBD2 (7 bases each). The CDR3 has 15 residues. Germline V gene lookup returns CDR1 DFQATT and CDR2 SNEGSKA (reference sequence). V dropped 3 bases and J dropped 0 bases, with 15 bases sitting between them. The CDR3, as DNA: TGCAGTGCTAGTTTGACAGGGAGGGCCTCCTACGAGCAGTACTTC. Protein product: CSASLTGRASYEQYF.

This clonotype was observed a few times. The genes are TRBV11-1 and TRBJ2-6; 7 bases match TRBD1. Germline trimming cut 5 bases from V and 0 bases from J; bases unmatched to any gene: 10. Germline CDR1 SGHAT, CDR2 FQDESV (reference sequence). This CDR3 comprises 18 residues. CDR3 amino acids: CASSASGAGGSGANVLTF. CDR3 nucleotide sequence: TGTGCCAGCAGCGCGTCTGGAGCAGGGGGCTCTGGGGCCAACGTCCTGACTTTC.

The CDR3 nucleotides read TGTGCCAGTAGTAGCGGCGGGCCCCCCTACAATGAGCAGTTCTTC. This sequence encodes CASSSGGPPYNEQFF. V and J are TRBV19 and TRBJ2-1, with D tentatively TRBD2 (5 bases). Germline-derived CDR1 and CDR2 are LNHDA and SQIVND (reference sequence). V lost 4 bases and J 2 bases, leaving 12 bases between the germline ends. There are 15 residues in the CDR3. Full variable domain (missing parts from reference TRBV19 and TRBJ2-1): DGGITQSPKYLFRKEGQNVTLSCEQNLNHDAMYWYRQDPGQGLRLIYYSQIVNDFQKGDIAEGYSVSREKKESFPLTVTSAQKNPTAFYLCASSSGGPPYNEQFFGPGTRLTVL.

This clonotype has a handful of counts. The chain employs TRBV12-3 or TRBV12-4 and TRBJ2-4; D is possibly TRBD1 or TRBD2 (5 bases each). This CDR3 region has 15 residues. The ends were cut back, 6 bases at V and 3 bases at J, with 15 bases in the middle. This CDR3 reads CASRDPGSGKNIQYF. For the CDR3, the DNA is TGTGCCAGCAGAGATCCAGGGAGCGGCAAAAACATTCAGTACTTC.